This TCR beta chain comes out of a study of T-cell reconstitution after alpha-beta-depleted transplantation in children. CDR1 is SQVTM and CDR2 is ANQGSEA in the germline V gene. The V gene lost 3 bases and the J gene lost 1 base, with 9 bases spanning the gap. CDR3 length equals 13 residues. Preparation of the TCRbeta library was carried out with unique molecular identifiers. TCRdb re-derived calls from the PCR reads in MiXCR, one entry per CDR3 protein. The sample includes hundreds of thousands of distinct CDR3 sequences, roughly 17% of them seen just once. This TCR was sampled from a human donor who donated a stem cell graft to a child with acute myeloid leukemia. The rearrangement links TRBV29-1 to TRBJ1-1; possible D gene TRBD1, 5 bases. The material sequenced was PBMCs from the stem cell graft donor, taken from the stem cell graft. The CDR3 is CSVEWGGNTEAFF. CDR3 coding DNA: TGCAGCGTTGAGTGGGGGGGGAACACTGAAGCTTTCTTT. Filled out from reference TRBV29-1 and TRBJ1-1, the complete variable domain reads SAVISQKPSRDICQRGTSLTIQCQVDSQVTMMFWYRQQPGQSLTLIATANQGSEATYESGFVIDKFPISRPNLTFSTLTVSNMSPEDSSIYLCSVEWGGNTEAFFGQGTRLTVV.